These 30 T cell receptor beta chains were sequenced from one sample in a study of T cells after yellow fever vaccination. TCRdb re-analysed the 5' RACE reads in MiXCR, keeping a single row per CDR3 protein. This repertoire shows just over 300,000 distinct CDR3 sequences, around 3.6% found once; its top ten account for around a quarter. The source was PBMCs, collected on the day of the yellow fever booster vaccination. Every receptor here comes from a man between 18 and 35 years old who received the YFV17D yellow fever vaccine.

This clonotype was seen more than once but under ten times. This chain connects TRBV15 to TRBJ2-2; 7 bases match TRBD2. CDR1 and CDR2 (germline): LNHNV, YYDKDF (reference sequence). With 0 bases clipped from V and 4 bases from J, the junction kept 11 bases outside the gene matches. The CDR3 loop spans 18 amino acids. The CDR3 sequence is CATSRDLDFGGFTGELFF. In DNA, the CDR3 is TGTGCCACCAGCAGAGACCTAGATTTCGGGGGGTTCACCGGGGAGCTGTTTTTT.

V and J are TRBV20-1 and TRBJ2-3, with a weak D call TRBD2 (6 bases). The V and J ends lost 6 bases and 2 bases respectively, with 21 bases between them. The CDR3 loop spans 16 amino acids. Germline-derived CDR1 and CDR2 are DFQATT and SNEGSKA (reference sequence). The CDR3 bases are TGCAGTGCCTTATACCAAGGGACTTCACTCACAGATACGCAGTATTTT. Its protein is CSALYQGTSLTDTQYF.

The chain has TRBV7-9 and TRBJ2-1, with 9 bases fitting TRBD2. This CDR3 has 15 residues. V dropped 0 bases and J dropped 4; count of bases not matched to a gene: 1. Germline assignment: CDR1 SEHNR and CDR2 FQNEAQ (reference sequence). This chain's CDR3 is CASSLAAGGYNEQFF. CDR3 bases: TGTGCCAGCAGCTTAGCGGCGGGGGGGTACAATGAGCAGTTCTTC. The full variable domain, rest sourced from reference TRBV7-9 and TRBJ2-1, is DTGVSQNPRHKITKRGQNVTFRCDPISEHNRLYWYRQTLGQGPEFLTYFQNEAQLEKSRLLSDRFSAERPKGSFSTLEIQRTEQGDSAMYLCASSLAAGGYNEQFFGPGTRLTVL.

Only a few counts were recorded for this clonotype. This sequence joins TRBV7-2 and TRBJ1-5, with D unclear. The CDR3 loop spans 15 amino acids. Germline V gene lookup returns CDR1 SGHTA and CDR2 FQGNSA. Between the trimmed V and J ends, which lost 3 bases and 3 bases, there was a span of 12 bases. This CDR3 reads CASSFSPTYNQPQHF. CDR3 DNA sequence: TGTGCCAGCAGCTTTTCCCCCACGTACAATCAGCCCCAGCATTTT.

In this sample, this clonotype turned up many times. The V call is TRBV15, the J call TRBJ2-1; no reliable D call. V was clipped by 10 bases and J by 0 bases, with 13 bases between them. The V gene's germline CDR1 is LNHNV and CDR2 YYDKDF (reference sequence). This CDR3 has 14 amino acids. The CDR3 protein is CAIGSTSSYNEQFF. The CDR3 DNA reads as TGTGCCATCGGTTCTACCAGCTCCTACAATGAGCAGTTCTTC.

J is TRBJ1-6 and V is TRBV14; D gene uncertain. The CDR3 is 16 residues long. Per the germline V gene, CDR1 is SGHDN and CDR2 is FVKESK. V was pared by 1 base and J by 4 bases, with 11 bases between. CDR3 DNA sequence: TGTGCCAGCAGCCAAGGCTCCTGGGGTTATAATTCACCCCTCCACTTT. This gives the protein CASSQGSWGYNSPLHF.

This chain uses TRBV6-5 with TRBJ2-5, with 11 bases identical to TRBD1. The junction had 7 bases not matched to a gene; V was cut back by 9 bases and J by 7 bases. This CDR3 spans 13 amino acids. Germline V gene sequence: CDR1 MNHEY, CDR2 SVGAGI. CDR3 coding DNA: TGTGCCAGTTGGGGACAGGGGGGACGGACCCAGTACTTC. Residues: CASWGQGGRTQYF.

This clonotype was seen only a few times. The chain employs TRBV7-9 and TRBJ1-2; no definite D call. The germline V and J ends were trimmed by 4 bases and 4 bases, with 7 bases remaining between them. This CDR3 has 12 amino acids. Germline values: CDR1 SEHNR, CDR2 FQNEAQ (reference sequence). For the CDR3, the DNA is TGTGCCAGCAGCTCGAACTTCTATGGCTACACCTTC. Encoded protein: CASSSNFYGYTF.

This clonotype was seen at least ten times. This chain connects TRBV2 to TRBJ2-2; 7 nucleotides match TRBD1. CDR3 length: 15 residues. The germline V gene encodes CDR1 SNHLY and CDR2 FYNNEI. J was trimmed by 4 bases and V by 6 bases; bases with no gene match: 8. CDR3 region: CASSQETGITGELFF. In DNA form, the CDR3 reads TGTGCCAGCAGCCAAGAGACAGGGATCACCGGGGAGCTGTTTTTT.

This clonotype was seen a handful of times. The chain uses TRBV27 and TRBJ1-1; D perhaps matches TRBD1 (6 bases). From germline, CDR1 is MNHEY and CDR2 SMNVEV (reference sequence). V was shortened by 2 bases and J by 4 bases, with 14 bases between the two germline ends. This CDR3 has 15 residues. In DNA form, the CDR3 reads TGTGCCAGCAGTTTAGTCGGGGGGGGCCCCACTGAAGCTTTCTTT. Its protein is CASSLVGGGPTEAFF.

This clonotype was counted ten times or more. The rearrangement uses TRBV14 and TRBJ2-1; 11 positions match TRBD2. Germline V gene data show CDR1 as SGHDN and CDR2 as FVKESK. The CDR3 runs 16 residues. The ends lost 4 bases at V and 6 bases at J; junction bases unmatched: 8. CDR3 residues: CASSRGLLAGANEQFF. CDR3 coding DNA: TGTGCCAGCAGCCGAGGGTTACTAGCGGGGGCCAATGAGCAGTTCTTC.

There are many counts of this clonotype. V usage is TRBV20-1 and J usage is TRBJ2-3; 7 bases agree with TRBD2. Unmatched junction bases numbered 5, after V lost 7 bases and J lost 1 base. The CDR3 totals 13 residues. In germline, CDR1 is DFQATT, CDR2 SNEGSKA (reference sequence). This CDR3 is CSVILAGTDTQYF. CDR3 DNA: TGCAGTGTGATTCTAGCGGGCACAGATACGCAGTATTTT.

This clonotype was recorded many times. V is TRBV5-1 and J is TRBJ2-5, with D possibly matching TRBD2 (7 bases). Germline V gene lookup returns CDR1 SGHRS and CDR2 YFSETQ. V was trimmed by 0 bases and J by 2 bases, leaving 17 bases between them. The CDR3 has 17 amino acids. Written as DNA, the CDR3 is TGCGCCAGCAGCTTGGTTGGCGGGGGCAGGCCTCAAGAGACCCAGTACTTC. It specifies CASSLVGGGRPQETQYF.

The chain links TRBV12-3 or TRBV12-4 to TRBJ2-7; 9 nucleotides line up with TRBD1. The CDR3 is made up of 14 amino acids. V shed 4 bases and J 4 bases; nucleotides not matched to a gene: 5. CDR3 region: CASSSGQGGYEQYF. The CDR3, as DNA: TGTGCCAGCAGTTCGGGACAGGGAGGGTACGAGCAGTACTTC.

This clonotype was observed many times. The rearrangement links TRBV9 to TRBJ1-3; D is undetermined. Between the trimmed V and J ends, which lost 2 bases and 2 bases, there was a span of 8 bases. The CDR3 extends over 14 amino acids. Germline V gives CDR1 SGDLS, CDR2 YYNGEE. The CDR3 reads CASSVLSAGNTIYF. The DNA for the CDR3 is TGTGCCAGCAGCGTGCTATCGGCTGGAAACACCATATATTTT.

This clonotype was picked up a small number of times. V gene TRBV7-8 combines with J gene TRBJ2-3; a weak D match, TRBD1 (6 bases). Trimming removed 3 bases from V and 2 bases from J, with 15 bases in between. The CDR3 is 16 amino acids. Germline assignment: CDR1 SGHVS and CDR2 FQNEAQ. Here the CDR3 reads CASSFPPDSTTDTQYF. CDR3 nucleotide sequence: TGTGCCAGCAGCTTCCCCCCGGACAGTACCACAGATACGCAGTATTTT. The full variable domain, completed using reference TRBV7-8 and TRBJ2-3, is GAGVSQSPRYKVAKRGQDVALRCDPISGHVSLFWYQQALGQGPEFLTYFQNEAQLDKSGLPSDRFFAERPEGSVSTLKIQRTQQEDSAVYLCASSFPPDSTTDTQYFGPGTRLTVL.

This clonotype was detected ten times or more. The chain has TRBV7-2 and TRBJ1-2; TRBD1 matches 9 bases. With 3 bases clipped from V and 2 bases from J, the junction kept 7 bases outside the gene matches. The CDR3 is made up of 16 amino acids. Looked up from germline, CDR1 is SGHTA and CDR2 is FQGNSA. The CDR3 is CASSLAGQGRNYGYTF. The DNA of the CDR3 is TGTGCCAGCAGCTTGGCTGGACAGGGGAGGAACTATGGCTACACCTTC.

In its sample, this clonotype was seen a few times. The rearrangement links TRBV7-9 to TRBJ1-2; D is unresolved. The germline V gene has CDR1 SEHNR and CDR2 FQNEAQ (reference sequence). The V end was cut by 5 bases, the J end by 6 bases, with 16 bases between. The CDR3 contains 14 residues. Here the CDR3 reads CASSAARGLHGYTF. CDR3 nucleotides: TGTGCCAGCAGCGCAGCCCGGGGTCTCCATGGCTACACCTTC.

This clonotype was observed at least ten times. The chain links TRBV13 to TRBJ1-2, with D maybe TRBD1 (5 bases). CDR3 size: 12 residues. The ends were cut back, 2 bases at V and 13 bases at J, with 14 bases in the middle. The germline V gene has CDR1 PRHDT and CDR2 FYEKMQ (reference sequence). The CDR3 DNA reads TGTGCCAGCAGCTTATGGGGCGATTTCGTCACCTTC. Translating it yields CASSLWGDFVTF. The whole variable domain, filled in from reference TRBV13 and TRBJ1-2, reads AAGVIQSPRHLIKEKRETATLKCYPIPRHDTVYWYQQGPGQDPQFLISFYEKMQSDKGSIPDRFSAQQFSDYHSELNMSSLELGDSALYFCASSLWGDFVTFGSGTRLTVV.

This chain links TRBV18 with TRBJ1-5, with D maybe TRBD1 (5 bases). V lost 2 bases, J lost 7 bases, and 15 bases lay in between. From germline, CDR1 is KGHSH and CDR2 LQKENI. This CDR3 has 15 amino acids. CDR3 coding DNA: TGTGCCAGCTCACCAGGTTTATCAGGGAGGCAGCCCCAGCATTTT. Its protein product is CASSPGLSGRQPQHF.

The CDR3 region is CASSGGRDRTKSGYTF. CDR3 nucleotide sequence: TGTGCCAGCAGCGGCGGGAGGGACAGGACTAAGAGTGGCTACACCTTC. J is TRBJ1-2 and V is TRBV9, with 8 bases that match TRBD1. The CDR3 has 16 residues. V was pared by 3 bases and J by 7 bases, with 14 bases of the junction left unmatched. The germline CDR1 and CDR2 sequences are SGDLS and YYNGEE.

The chain has TRBV5-1 and TRBJ1-5; TRBD1 is a possible D gene (5 bases). The V end was cut by 0 bases, the J end by 4 bases, with 11 bases between. The CDR3 totals 15 residues. In germline, CDR1 is SGHRS, CDR2 YFSETQ. Here the CDR3 reads CASSLDQGTNQPQHF. DNA for the CDR3: TGCGCCAGCAGCTTGGACCAGGGAACGAATCAGCCCCAGCATTTT.

This clonotype was counted a few times. The chain has TRBV7-8 and TRBJ2-5; 7 bases are shared with TRBD2. Per germline, CDR1 SGHVS and CDR2 FQNEAQ. The CDR3 covers 16 residues. V lost 1 base to trimming and J lost 0 bases; unmatched junction nucleotides: 5. CDR3 region: CASSLGVGGYQETQYF. Written as DNA, the CDR3 is TGTGCCAGCAGCTTAGGGGTGGGGGGGTACCAAGAGACCCAGTACTTC.

The sample holds a few counts of this clonotype. The J gene is TRBJ1-6, the V gene TRBV25-1; TRBD1 agrees at 7 bases. CDR3 length: 16 amino acids. With 4 bases clipped from V and 7 bases from J, the junction kept 10 bases outside the gene matches. The germline gives CDR1 MGHDK, CDR2 SYGVNS. The CDR3 coding sequence is TGTGCCAGCAGTGGCCGACAGGGTATTTTAAATTCACCCCTCCACTTT. Its protein is CASSGRQGILNSPLHF.

This chain uses TRBV20-1 with TRBJ2-1, with 12 positions matching TRBD2. CDR1 is DFQATT and CDR2 is SNEGSKA in the germline V gene (reference sequence). Germline trimming cut 5 bases from V and 4 bases from J; bases unmatched to any gene: 9. The CDR3 loop spans 16 amino acids. This chain's CDR3 is CSARSLAGGRYNEQFF. In DNA, the CDR3 is TGCAGTGCTCGGTCACTAGCGGGGGGACGATACAATGAGCAGTTCTTC.

This clonotype was seen repeatedly, ten times or more. The rearrangement joins TRBV4-3 to TRBJ2-2; 8 bases align to TRBD2. Per germline, CDR1 LGHNA and CDR2 YSLEER. This CDR3 contains 18 residues. V lost 0 bases, J lost 0 bases, and 6 bases stayed unmatched. The CDR3 DNA reads TGCGCCAGCAGCCAAGATCAAGCGGGGGCGGCGAACACCGGGGAGCTGTTTTTT. It encodes CASSQDQAGAANTGELFF.

This clonotype was picked up many times. The chain combines TRBV9 with TRBJ1-2; 7 nucleotides line up with TRBD1. J was trimmed by 4 bases and V by 3 bases; bases with no gene match: 6. The CDR3 is made up of 14 amino acids. Germline lookup yields CDR1 SGDLS and CDR2 YYNGEE. The CDR3 DNA reads as TGTGCCAGCAGCGGCACAGGGGCCGGCTATGGCTACACCTTC. Translating gives CASSGTGAGYGYTF.

J is TRBJ2-1 and V is TRBV10-3; 11 nucleotides agree with TRBD2. The V gene end was trimmed by 0 bases and the J gene end by 5 bases; junction bases not matched to a gene: 3. In germline, CDR1 is ENHRY, CDR2 SYGVKD. The CDR3 totals 16 residues. For the CDR3, the DNA is TGTGCCATCAGTGAGTCTAGCGGGGGGGTCAACAATGAGCAGTTCTTC. Protein: CAISESSGGVNNEQFF.

This clonotype was picked up many times. This chain uses TRBV4-1 with TRBJ2-2; D is undetermined. Germline V lookup: CDR1 MGHRA, CDR2 YSYEKL. V was pared by 4 bases and J by 4 bases, with 7 bases between. The CDR3 is 13 residues long. Here the CDR3 DNA reads TGCGCCAGCAGCCTAGTACCCACCGGGGAGCTGTTTTTT. This gives the protein CASSLVPTGELFF.

V usage is TRBV10-3 and J usage is TRBJ1-5; D gene uncertain. V was pared by 4 bases and J by 3 bases, with 7 bases between. The germline gives CDR1 ENHRY, CDR2 SYGVKD. This CDR3 contains 13 residues. CDR3 loop: CAISAADNQPQHF. The CDR3 nucleotides are TGTGCCATCAGTGCTGCAGACAATCAGCCCCAGCATTTT.